This T cell receptor beta chain was observed in a study of OX40 agonist ivuxolimab in advanced cancers. As for the study more broadly: Ivuxolimab, which targeted the costimulatory receptor OX40 (CD134), was an agonistic, fully human IgG2 monoclonal antibody. The paper covers the monotherapy dose-escalation part of the phase I ivuxolimab trial, which included N of about 51 patients. The dose-escalation cohort was around 84% male with a mean age of about 54 years, ranging from roughly 20 to 80. Intravenous ivuxolimab was administered to patients every 2 weeks at six dose levels: 0.01, 0.1, 0.3, 1.5, 3 and 10 mg/kg. Patients were allowed to have had prior anti-PD-1, anti-PD-L1 or anti-CTLA-4 therapy, and around 40% of the dose-escalation patients had previously received checkpoint inhibitors. The purpose of peripheral TCRbeta sequencing was to test whether ivuxolimab changed TCR sequence diversity and led to clonal T-cell expansion. Of the approximately 50 patients in dose escalation, some 20 had hepatocellular carcinoma, some 15 had melanoma, 9 had renal cell carcinoma and 9 had head and neck cancer. Partial responses occurred in three dose-escalation patients: two with cutaneous melanoma and one with hepatocellular carcinoma. Overall study outcomes, separate from this receptor: At doses of 0.1 to 3.0 mg/kg, clonal expansion of both CD4+ and CD8+ blood T cells was observed from baseline to week 6. Antigen specificity was not determined for the clonally expanded peripheral T cells. After ivuxolimab, CD8+ T cells had more expanded clones than CD4+ T cells on average. In partial responders in the 0.1-3.0 mg/kg groups, normalized peripheral clonal expansion was found to be among the lowest, especially among CD8+ T cells. Low levels of normalized T-cell clonal expansion were also seen in some patients who did not respond.

As encoded in the germline V gene, CDR1 is MGHRA while CDR2 is YSYEKL. Including the terminal cysteine and phenylalanine, the CDR3 comprises 16 residues. The retained sequence is limited to the CDR3, 48 bases, with the frame set at the first base. Compared with germline, V lacks 1 base and J lacks 7 bases; bases without a gene match: 10. Patients with a history of autoimmune disease or receiving systemic immunosuppression were excluded from the trial. Peripheral blood for TCR sequencing was drawn from every dose cohort at baseline, at cycle 4 day 1 and at cycle 7 day 1. The samples were drawn from a first-in-human, open-label, multicenter phase I dose-escalation trial of ivuxolimab. Adults with locally advanced or metastatic head and neck squamous cell, hepatocellular, melanoma or renal cell carcinoma were enrolled in the trial. Before TCR sequencing, CD4+ T cells and CD8+ T cells were sorted from peripheral blood as separate populations.

To sequence the TCRbeta CDR3 region, genomic DNA was isolated from the sorted cells. The immunoSEQ Assay was used to sequence the TCRbeta CDR3 regions. The table comes from immuneACCESS by way of TCRdb, which keeps in-frame sequences with V and J called. Part of the clones is missing from these tables; in studies checked, under half for an unresolved V gene and the rest for unknown reasons. The sample table contains approximately 47,000 clones; only one count was recorded for approximately 86% of them. Together, the top ten hold approximately 1.9% of the sample. Concerning this clone itself: There is no known antigen for this receptor. There are no base qualities to consult, and no much larger clone falls within one base.

Sequences were derived from CD4+ or CD8+ T cells sorted from blood, sampled in a trial of the OX40 agonist ivuxolimab. The chain links TRBV4-1 with TRBJ2-7; the central 10 bases match TRBD2. The receptor comes from an adult with an advanced solid tumor such as melanoma, head and neck, liver or kidney cancer. The DNA sequence follows: TGCGCCAGCAGCCAAGTCTTTATGGGTAGCGGGAGGGAGCAGTACTTC. This codes for CASSQVFMGSGREQYF.